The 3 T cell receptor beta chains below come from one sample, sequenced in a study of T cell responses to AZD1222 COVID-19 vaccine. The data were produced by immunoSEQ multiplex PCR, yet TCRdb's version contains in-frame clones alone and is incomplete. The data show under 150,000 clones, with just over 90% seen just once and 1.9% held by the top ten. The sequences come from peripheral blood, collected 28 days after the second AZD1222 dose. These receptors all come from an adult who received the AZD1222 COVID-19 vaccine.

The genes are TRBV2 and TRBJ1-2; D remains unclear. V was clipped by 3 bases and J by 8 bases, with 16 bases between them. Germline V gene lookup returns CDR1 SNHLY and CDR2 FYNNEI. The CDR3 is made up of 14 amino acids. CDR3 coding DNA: TGTGCCAGCAGTGAGGTGACCTCTACCAAAGGCTACACCTTC. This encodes CASSEVTSTKGYTF.

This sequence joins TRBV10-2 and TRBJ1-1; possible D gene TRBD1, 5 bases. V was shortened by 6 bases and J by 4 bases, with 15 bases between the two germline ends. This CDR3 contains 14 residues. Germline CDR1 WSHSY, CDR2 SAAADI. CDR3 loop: CASSPGTWTTEAFF. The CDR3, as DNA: TGCGCCAGCAGCCCCGGGACTTGGACCACTGAAGCTTTCTTT.

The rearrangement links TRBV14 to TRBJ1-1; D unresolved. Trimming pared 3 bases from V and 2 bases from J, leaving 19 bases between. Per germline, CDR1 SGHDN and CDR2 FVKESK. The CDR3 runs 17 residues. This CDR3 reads CASSHPWSGRTNTEAFF. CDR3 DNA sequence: TGTGCCAGCAGCCATCCCTGGAGCGGCAGAACAAACACTGAAGCTTTCTTT. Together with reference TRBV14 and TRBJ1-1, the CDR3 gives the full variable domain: EAGVTQFPSHSVIEKGQTVTLRCDPISGHDNLYWYRRVMGKEIKFLLHFVKESKQDESGMPNNRFLAERTGGTYSTLKVQPAELEDSGVYFCASSHPWSGRTNTEAFFGQGTRLTVV.